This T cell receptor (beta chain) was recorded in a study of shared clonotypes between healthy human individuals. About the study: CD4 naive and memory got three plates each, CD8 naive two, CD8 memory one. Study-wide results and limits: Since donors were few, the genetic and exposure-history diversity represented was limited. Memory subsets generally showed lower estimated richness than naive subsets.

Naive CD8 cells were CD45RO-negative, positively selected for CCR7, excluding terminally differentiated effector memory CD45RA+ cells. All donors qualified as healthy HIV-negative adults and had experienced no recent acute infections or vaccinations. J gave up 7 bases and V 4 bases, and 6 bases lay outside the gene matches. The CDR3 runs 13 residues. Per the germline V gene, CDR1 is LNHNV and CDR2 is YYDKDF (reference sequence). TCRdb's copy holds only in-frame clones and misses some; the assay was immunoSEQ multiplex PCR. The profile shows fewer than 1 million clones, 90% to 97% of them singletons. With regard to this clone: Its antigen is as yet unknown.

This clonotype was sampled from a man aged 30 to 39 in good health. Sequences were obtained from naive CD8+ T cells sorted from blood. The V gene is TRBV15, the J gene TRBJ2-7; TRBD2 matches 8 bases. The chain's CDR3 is CATSITGTREQYF. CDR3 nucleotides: TGTGCCACCAGCATTACCGGGACTAGGGAGCAGTACTTC.